This entry lists 4 T cell receptor beta chains sequenced from one sample in a study of HIV-infected patients and healthy controls (dated by TCRdb to between 2014 and 2016). Since whole blood was used without any cell fractionation, the repertoire reflected all peripheral T cells in unsorted form. Library method: 5' RACE. This sample was sequenced with an Illumina MiSeq. Reverse transcription of approximately 540 ng RNA was performed with SuperScript III using primers directed against the alpha and beta constant regions. Alpha and beta chain libraries were generated separately via chain-specific third strand synthesis with multiplexing indices. TCRdb cleaned the public reads at Q25 with fastp, built clones with MiXCR and kept in-frame beta chains. Each entry is one CDR3 protein sequence, shown with its most common DNA and genes. Recorded for this sample are 7,500 to 10,000 distinct CDR3 sequences; approximately 7.6% of them occurred a single time. Clones ranked in the top ten supply about 35% of the sample.

The sequenced sample was blood, obtained before antiretroviral therapy. The receptors stem from an adult with HIV infection. The donor label of this sample is uncertain.

This clonotype is judged medium-sized. The J gene is TRBJ1-1, the V gene TRBV10-1, with 8 nucleotides matching TRBD1. V gave up 2 bases and J gave up 1 base; unmatched junction bases: 0. This CDR3 has 14 amino acids. Germline V lookup: CDR1 WNHNN, CDR2 SYGVQD (reference sequence). CDR3 region: CASSEQGANTEAFF. CDR3 bases: TGCGCCAGCAGTGAGCAGGGGGCGAACACTGAAGCTTTCTTT.

This clonotype appeared a few times. The J gene is TRBJ2-7, the V gene TRBV3-1, with 7 bases that match TRBD1. The CDR3 sequence is 12 residues long. The trim removed 5 bases at V and 5 bases at J, leaving 3 bases unmatched. Germline V CDR1 and CDR2: LGHDT, YNNKEL (reference sequence). CDR3 amino acids: CASSLGQNEQYF. In DNA, the CDR3 is TGTGCCAGCAGCTTGGGACAGAACGAGCAGTACTTC.

There are many counts of this clonotype. This chain joins TRBV7-9 and TRBJ2-3, with TRBD1 matching over 9 bases. Trimming cost V 3 bases and J 6 bases; bases outside gene matches: 4. Germline V gene data show CDR1 as SEHNR and CDR2 as FQNEAQ (reference sequence). The CDR3 is made up of 14 amino acids. For the CDR3, the DNA is TGTGCCAGCAGCTTGGGACAGGGCCTGGATACGCAGTATTTT. Residues: CASSLGQGLDTQYF.

In this sample, this clonotype turned up many times. The chain combines TRBV2 with TRBJ2-1, with 7 bases lining up with TRBD2. This CDR3 comprises 14 residues. Trimming cost V 3 bases and J 2 bases; bases outside gene matches: 1. The germline gives CDR1 SNHLY, CDR2 FYNNEI. The CDR3 DNA sequence: TGTGCCAGCAGTGAGGCGGGGGCCTACAATGAGCAGTTCTTC. It specifies CASSEAGAYNEQFF.